The 26 T cell receptor beta chains presented below share a single source sample, sequenced in a study of CD8+CD57+ T cells in acquired aplastic anemia. Genomic DNA provided the template from which TCR beta VDJ and CDR3 profiles were obtained. MiXCR, run by TCRdb on the reads, gives a single entry per CDR3 protein. The sample shows some 47,000 distinct CDR3 sequences, about 73% of them seen only once. The sequenced sample consisted of sorted CD4+, CD8+, or CD8+CD57+ T cells (not recorded which) from PBMCs. The source is a human donor in good health, serving as a control.

The chain carries TRBV6-1 and TRBJ2-7, with 7 bases aligning to TRBD1. This CDR3 spans 15 amino acids. The V gene's germline CDR1 is MNHNS and CDR2 SASEGT. The V segment lost 7 bases and the J segment 6 bases; nucleotides outside the gene matches: 15. Written as DNA, the CDR3 is TGTGCCAGCATTCTAGGGGAGACAGGGTCCGCCGAGCAGTACTTC. Translated: CASILGETGSAEQYF.

This clonotype was seen repeatedly, ten times or more. V is TRBV11-2 and J is TRBJ1-5; D unresolved. The CDR3 sequence is 14 residues long. The germline gives CDR1 SGHAT, CDR2 FQNNGV. V lost 1 base, J lost 1 base, and 5 bases lay in between. CDR3 amino acids: CASSLGGSNQPQHF. The DNA of the CDR3 is TGTGCCAGCAGCTTAGGAGGGAGCAATCAGCCCCAGCATTTT.

The genes are TRBV25-1 and TRBJ1-2; no firm D call. The CDR3 loop spans 12 amino acids. The germline gives CDR1 MGHDK, CDR2 SYGVNS. The ends were cut back, 4 bases at V and 4 bases at J, with 7 bases in the middle. In nucleotides, the CDR3 is TGTGCCAGCAGTGCCGGTGGCTATGGCTACACCTTC. It codes for CASSAGGYGYTF.

This clonotype was seen only a few times. At one end the junction does not follow the germline gene, possibly because of a read error. In nucleotides, the CDR3 is TGTGCTAGCAGCTTGGGGGAAATAGATACGCAGTATTTT. Its translation is CASSLGEIDTQYF. The chain joins TRBV7-7 to TRBJ2-3; tentatively, D is TRBD1 or TRBD2 (5 bases each). Germline V lookup: CDR1 SSHAT, CDR2 FNYEAQ (reference sequence). This CDR3 is built from 13 residues.

V gene TRBV10-3 combines with J gene TRBJ2-5; D gene unclear. V lost 2 bases and J lost 4, with 8 bases in between. CDR1 ENHRY and CDR2 SYGVKD come from the germline V gene. This CDR3 spans 13 amino acids. The CDR3, as DNA: TGTGCCATCAGTGAGGTGAATGGAGAGACCCAGTACTTC. As protein: CAISEVNGETQYF.

The chain links TRBV24-1 to TRBJ2-3; 9 bases agree with TRBD1. V shed 4 bases and J 3 bases; nucleotides not matched to a gene: 4. The CDR3 has 15 residues. Per the germline V gene, CDR1 is KGHDR and CDR2 is SFDVKD. CDR3 loop: CATSDNRGRTDTQYF. DNA for the CDR3: TGTGCCACCAGTGACAACAGGGGGCGAACAGATACGCAGTATTTT.

This clonotype showed up just a few times. This sequence joins TRBV10-3 and TRBJ2-1; tentatively, D is TRBD1 (5 bases). Germline values: CDR1 ENHRY, CDR2 SYGVKD. This CDR3 is built from 12 residues. Trimming cost V 4 bases and J 8 bases, with 9 bases left between them. The CDR3 region has the DNA TGTGCCATCAGTGGGGAAGGGGATGAGCAGTTCTTC. The encoded protein is CAISGEGDEQFF.

This chain links TRBV7-9 with TRBJ1-2; no clear D. Germline-derived CDR1 and CDR2 are SEHNR and FQNEAQ (reference sequence). Between the trimmed V and J ends, which lost 1 base and 1 base, there was a span of 4 bases. This CDR3 has 13 residues. CDR3 region: CASSLEVNYGYTF. Written as DNA, the CDR3 is TGTGCCAGCAGCTTAGAAGTTAACTATGGCTACACCTTC.

The chain is built from TRBV4-3 and TRBJ2-1, with D uncertain. The V gene's germline CDR1 is LGHNA and CDR2 YSLEER. The CDR3 runs 14 residues. V was pared by 0 bases and J by 9 bases, with 12 bases between. The CDR3 protein is CASSQDPDSGEQFF. CDR3 DNA: TGCGCCAGCAGCCAAGATCCCGATTCGGGTGAGCAGTTCTTC.

The rearrangement links TRBV7-2 to TRBJ1-5; a weak D match, TRBD1 (6 bases). This CDR3 spans 14 amino acids. The V and J ends lost 3 bases and 7 bases respectively, with 13 bases between them. Germline CDR1 is SGHTA and CDR2 is FQGNSA. CDR3 bases: TGTGCCAGCAGCTTTAGTCAGGGGTACCAGCCCCAGCATTTT. Protein: CASSFSQGYQPQHF.

The chain has TRBV19 and TRBJ2-7; 7 positions match TRBD2. Germline CDR1 is LNHDA and CDR2 is SQIVND (reference sequence). The CDR3 is made up of 15 amino acids. Losses at the gene ends were 7 bases for V and 1 base for J; bases not matched to a gene: 10. In nucleotides, the CDR3 is TGTGCCAGTACCCATAACCGGGGGGATTCCTACGAGCAGTACTTC. Translating gives CASTHNRGDSYEQYF. The entire variable domain, with the rest obtained from reference TRBV19 and TRBJ2-7, is as follows: DGGITQSPKYLFRKEGQNVTLSCEQNLNHDAMYWYRQDPGQGLRLIYYSQIVNDFQKGDIAEGYSVSREKKESFPLTVTSAQKNPTAFYLCASTHNRGDSYEQYFGPGTRLTVT.

CDR3 amino acids: CASSVDTENYGYTF. For the CDR3, the DNA is TGCGCCAGCAGTGTCGACACAGAGAACTATGGCTACACCTTC. V usage is TRBV10-2 and J usage is TRBJ1-2; D ambiguous. CDR3 length: 14 amino acids. Trimming cost V 4 bases and J 2 bases, with 11 bases left between them. Germline V CDR1 and CDR2: WSHSY, SAAADI.

The rearrangement links TRBV20-1 to TRBJ1-1; D unresolved. This CDR3 comprises 15 residues. Germline CDR1 DFQATT, CDR2 SNEGSKA (reference sequence). Trimming took 2 bases from V and 1 from J, leaving 14 bases between them. The CDR3 region has the DNA TGCAGTGCTAGAAAGCGAAGCCCAAGGAACACTGAAGCTTTCTTT. It is translated as CSARKRSPRNTEAFF.

This chain connects TRBV15 to TRBJ2-7; D assignment may be TRBD1 or TRBD2 (5 bases each). CDR3 size: 14 residues. The germline V gene has CDR1 LNHNV and CDR2 YYDKDF (reference sequence). The germline V and J ends were trimmed by 5 bases and 0 bases, with 11 bases remaining between them. The CDR3 protein is CATSPGDGSYEQYF. DNA for the CDR3: TGTGCCACCAGCCCCGGGGACGGCTCCTACGAGCAGTACTTC.

The rearrangement uses TRBV25-1 and TRBJ1-5; the D gene is possibly TRBD1 (5 bases). The CDR3 length is 14 residues. In germline, CDR1 is MGHDK, CDR2 SYGVNS. The ends were cut back, 3 bases at V and 6 bases at J, with 12 bases in the middle. CDR3 nucleotides: TGTGCCAGCAGTGATCAGGGAGAGCGTCAGCCCCAGCATTTT. Encoded protein: CASSDQGERQPQHF.

The rearrangement links TRBV15 to TRBJ1-2, with 9 bases aligning to TRBD1. Germline values: CDR1 LNHNV, CDR2 YYDKDF (reference sequence). The junction had 11 bases not matched to a gene; V was cut back by 0 bases and J by 6 bases. The CDR3 contains 17 residues. CDR3 region: CATSRDLETGGLDGYTF. The CDR3 DNA sequence: TGTGCCACCAGCAGAGATTTAGAAACAGGGGGCTTGGATGGCTACACCTTC.

The V and J genes are TRBV10-3 and TRBJ1-2; 7 bases align to TRBD1. Trimming cost V 4 bases and J 5 bases; bases outside gene matches: 13. In germline, CDR1 is ENHRY, CDR2 SYGVKD. CDR3 length equals 16 residues. CDR3 coding DNA: TGTGCCATCAGTGCTCTAATAGACGGGACAGTATATGGCTACACCTTC. This codes for CAISALIDGTVYGYTF.

The chain is built from TRBV10-3 and TRBJ1-2; 7 bases align to TRBD1. CDR3 size: 16 residues. V shed 0 bases and J 2 bases; nucleotides not matched to a gene: 6. Germline CDR1 is ENHRY and CDR2 is SYGVKD. DNA for the CDR3: TGTGCCATCAGTGAGTCGACAGGGCAAGGAAACTATGGCTACACCTTC. Residues: CAISESTGQGNYGYTF.

This clonotype was picked up many times. This chain uses TRBV19 with TRBJ2-5; 10 positions agree with TRBD1. Trimming removed 1 base from V and 5 bases from J; junction bases left unmatched: 13. The length of the CDR3 is 18 residues. Germline V gene lookup returns CDR1 LNHDA and CDR2 SQIVND (reference sequence). CDR3 sequence (DNA): TGTGCCAGTAGTATAGGTTACCGGGACAGGGGTTCTCGGGAGACCCAGTACTTC. Translating it yields CASSIGYRDRGSRETQYF.

CDR3 nucleotides: TGTGCCAGCGAGGGGGGTGAGTGGTCGAAAAACATTCAGTACTTC. Its protein is CASEGGEWSKNIQYF. This chain uses TRBV2 with TRBJ2-4, with D perhaps given as TRBD1 or TRBD2 (6 bases each). CDR3 length equals 15 residues. Germline lookup yields CDR1 SNHLY and CDR2 FYNNEI. Trimming stripped 8 bases from V and 4 bases from J, with 18 bases between. The full variable domain, rest sourced from reference TRBV2 and TRBJ2-4, is EPEVTQTPSHQVTQMGQEVILRCVPISNHLYFYWYRQILGQKVEFLVSFYNNEISEKSEIFDDQFSVERPDGSNFTLKIRSTKLEDSAMYFCASEGGEWSKNIQYFGAGTRLSVL.

The rearrangement joins TRBV7-8 to TRBJ1-6; 7 bases are shared with TRBD1. The CDR3 is 15 residues long. Germline CDR1 reads SGHVS; CDR2 reads FQNEAQ. V lost 4 bases and J lost 5; bases outside the gene matches: 5. The CDR3 DNA reads as TGTGCCAGCAGCTCTTATCAGGGGGATAATTCACCCCTCCACTTT. This gives the protein CASSSYQGDNSPLHF.

J is TRBJ1-6 and V is TRBV11-2, with D unclear. In germline, CDR1 is SGHAT, CDR2 FQNNGV. The CDR3 totals 14 residues. The V and J ends lost 6 bases and 4 bases respectively, with 10 bases between them. The CDR3 DNA sequence: TGTGCCAGCAGTTCGACAAATTATAATTCACCCCTCCACTTT. It codes for CASSSTNYNSPLHF. Complete variable domain (other parts from reference TRBV11-2 and TRBJ1-6): EAGVAQSPRYKIIEKRQSVAFWCNPISGHATLYWYQQILGQGPKLLIQFQNNGVVDDSQLPKDRFSAERLKGVDSTLKIQPAKLEDSAVYLCASSSTNYNSPLHFGNGTRLTVT.

With regard to this clonotype: An end of the junction does not agree with germline; a read error may underlie this. The V gene is TRBV7-6, the J gene TRBJ2-5, with D possibly being TRBD1 (5 bases). CDR1 and CDR2 from the germline V gene are SGHVS and FNYEAQ. The CDR3 length is 13 residues. The CDR3 is CASSSDTPGTQYF. CDR3 sequence (DNA): TGTGCCAGTAGCTCGGACACCCCAGGGACCCAGTACTTC.

This chain joins TRBV10-3 and TRBJ1-6, with TRBD1 matching over 9 bases. The trim removed 6 bases at V and 7 bases at J, leaving 4 bases unmatched. The V gene's germline CDR1 is ENHRY and CDR2 SYGVKD. The CDR3 spans 14 residues. CDR3 DNA sequence: TGTGCCATCAGACCGGGACAGGGAAATTCACCCCTCCACTTT. Translating it yields CAIRPGQGNSPLHF.

A few counts support this clonotype. The rearrangement uses TRBV9 and TRBJ2-3; 9 bases are a match to TRBD2. V lost 2 bases and J lost 4; bases outside the gene matches: 5. Germline lookup yields CDR1 SGDLS and CDR2 YYNGEE. This CDR3 contains 15 residues. CDR3 amino acids: CASSVGSGGSDTQYF. Written as DNA, the CDR3 is TGTGCCAGCAGCGTGGGTAGCGGGGGATCAGATACGCAGTATTTT. Drawing the rest from reference TRBV9 and TRBJ2-3, the complete variable domain is DSGVTQTPKHLITATGQRVTLRCSPRSGDLSVYWYQQSLDQGLQFLIQYYNGEERAKGNILERFSAQQFPDLHSELNLSSLELGDSALYFCASSVGSGGSDTQYFGPGTRLTVL.

The CDR3 nucleotides are TGTGCCACCAGCATTGGGCTAGCGAACACCGGGGAGCTGTTTTTT. It translates to CATSIGLANTGELFF. The chain is built from TRBV15 and TRBJ2-2; D ambiguous. This CDR3 comprises 15 residues. Deletions cut 4 bases from V and 0 bases from J, with 9 bases between. Germline CDR1 is LNHNV and CDR2 is YYDKDF (reference sequence).